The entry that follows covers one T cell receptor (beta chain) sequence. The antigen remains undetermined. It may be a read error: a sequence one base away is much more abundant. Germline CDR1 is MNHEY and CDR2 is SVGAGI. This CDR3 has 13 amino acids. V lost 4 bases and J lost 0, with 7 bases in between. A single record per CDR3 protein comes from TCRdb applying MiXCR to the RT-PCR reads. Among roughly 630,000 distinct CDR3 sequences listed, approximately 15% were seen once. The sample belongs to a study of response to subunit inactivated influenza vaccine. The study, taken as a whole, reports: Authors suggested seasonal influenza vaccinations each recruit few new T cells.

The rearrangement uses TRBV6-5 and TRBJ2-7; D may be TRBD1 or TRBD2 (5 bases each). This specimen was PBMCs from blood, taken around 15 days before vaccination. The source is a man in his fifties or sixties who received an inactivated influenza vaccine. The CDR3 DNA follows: TGTGCCAGCAGTTGGGACGGCTCCTACGAGCAGTACTTC. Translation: CASSWDGSYEQYF.